The sequence of this T cell receptor beta chain was determined in a study of cytomegalovirus exposure and HLA in healthy donors. This CDR3 comprises 16 residues. Germline lookup yields CDR1 MNHEY and CDR2 SMNVEV (reference sequence). V was clipped by 11 bases and J by 5 bases; unmatched bases: 15. Details on this clone: Its matching antigen is unknown.

The PCR made use of 60 Vbeta and 13 Jbeta primers. Here immunoSEQ multiplex PCR was the method, and the copy in TCRdb shows in-frame clones only, minus some. The sample gives 150,000 to 200,000 clones, roughly 83% of which show up once; around 0.4% is in the top ten. Overall study results and limits: According to the study, 160 or so TCR beta chains were cytomegalovirus-associated. Data from an earlier analysis indicated that most TCR beta V segments were productive either about 87% or about 30% of the time. Indistinguishable V segments such as TRBV6-2 and TRBV6-3 were excluded. Using the classifier, cytomegalovirus status was reportedly diagnosed with high specificity and sensitivity.

This chain links TRBV27 with TRBJ2-3, with 11 bases that match TRBD2. The clonotype originates from a male donor in good health and CMV-seropositive. The sample consisted of PBMCs. The CDR3 DNA follows: TGTGCCTGGTCGACTAGCGGGATCATAATACTAGATACGCAGTATTTT. Its translation is CAWSTSGIIILDTQYF.